The present T cell receptor beta chain was sequenced within a study of T-cell reconstitution after alpha-beta-depleted transplantation in children. The CDR3 consists of 13 residues. The trim removed 7 bases at V and 7 bases at J, leaving 11 bases unmatched. Germline CDR1 is SQVTM and CDR2 is ANQGSEA. Unique molecular identifiers were used to barcode this TCRbeta library. TCRdb processed the PCR reads anew with MiXCR; each CDR3 protein has one entry. The table records about 690,000 distinct CDR3 sequences, roughly 17% of them present only once. This clonotype was seen a few times. This chain uses TRBV29-1 with TRBJ1-2; TRBD1 matches at 8 bases. This receptor was obtained from a human donor who donated a stem cell graft to a child with acute myeloid leukemia. Sample: PBMCs from the stem cell graft donor, taken from the stem cell graft. DNA of the CDR3: TGCAGCGCCGTCTTGGGACAGGCAAGTGGCTACACCTTC. Translation gives CSAVLGQASGYTF.